Sequencing of this T cell receptor (beta chain) was carried out in a study of OX40 agonist ivuxolimab in advanced cancers. Across the study: Ivuxolimab, an agonist antibody against OX40 (CD134), was given to patients. Among those enrolled, mean age was about 63 years (range roughly 23 to 90) and about 82% were male. Those treated in dose escalation had hepatocellular carcinoma, melanoma, renal cell cancer or head and neck cancer.

CDR3 length: 14 residues. V lost 3 bases to trimming and J lost 5 bases, with 14 bases between them. Germline V gives CDR1 SGHTS, CDR2 YDEGEE. This table comes from immunoSEQ multiplex PCR, and its TCRdb copy is limited to in-frame clones, with some not included. This sample has tens of thousands of clones, with about 87% found just once. This clone appeared once. The receptor was isolated from an adult with an advanced solid tumor such as melanoma, head and neck, liver or kidney cancer. The sequencing used CD4+ or CD8+ T cells sorted from blood, collected in a trial of the OX40 agonist ivuxolimab. This rearrangement joins TRBV5-8 to TRBJ2-5, with D possibly TRBD2 on 6 matching bases. CDR3 sequence (DNA): TGTGCCAGCAGCTCTGGAGGGGTTAAGGAGACCCAGTACTTC. It is translated as CASSSGGVKETQYF.